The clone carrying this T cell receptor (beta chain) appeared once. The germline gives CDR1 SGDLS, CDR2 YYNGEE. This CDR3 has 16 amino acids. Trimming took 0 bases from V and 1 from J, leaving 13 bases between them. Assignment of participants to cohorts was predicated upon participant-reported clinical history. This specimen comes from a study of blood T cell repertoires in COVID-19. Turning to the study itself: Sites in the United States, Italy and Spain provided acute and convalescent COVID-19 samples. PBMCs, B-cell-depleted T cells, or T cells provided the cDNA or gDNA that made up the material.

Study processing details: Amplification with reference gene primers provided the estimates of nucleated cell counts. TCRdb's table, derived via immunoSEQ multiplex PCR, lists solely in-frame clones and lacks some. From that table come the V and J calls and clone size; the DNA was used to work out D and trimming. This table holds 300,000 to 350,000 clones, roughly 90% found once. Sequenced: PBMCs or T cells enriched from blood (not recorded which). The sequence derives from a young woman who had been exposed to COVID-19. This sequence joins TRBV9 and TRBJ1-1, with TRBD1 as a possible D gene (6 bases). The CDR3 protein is CASSVGGTFGNTEAFF. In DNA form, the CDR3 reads TGTGCCAGCAGCGTAGGGGGGACATTCGGGAACACTGAAGCTTTCTTT.